This T cell receptor beta chain was retrieved from a study of beta chain features in type 1 diabetes. Of the isolated RNA, all was reverse transcribed, and so the sequenced material was expressed TCRB transcripts. Here immunoSEQ multiplex PCR was the method, and the copy in TCRdb shows in-frame clones only, minus some. Among around 500,000 clones listed, about 10% were seen once. This CDR3 region has 15 residues. Germline CDR1 reads MDHEN; CDR2 reads SYDVKM. Trimming shortened V by 3 bases and J by 6 bases, and 15 bases separated the two germline ends. The chain carries TRBV28 and TRBJ1-5; D unclear. This clonotype originated in a woman aged 18-29 years in good health. The material sequenced was naive CD4+ T cells from blood. CDR3 bases: TGTGCCAGCAGTTTCCGCCCTCTCCCCCCTCAGCCCCAGCATTTT. It is translated as CASSFRPLPPQPQHF.